The sequence of this T cell receptor beta chain was determined in a study of regulatory T cells in long-lasting Graves disease. Broader study findings: Favoring TRBV28, TRBJ1-2 and TRBJ2-5 was a feature seen in persistent disease.

Specified time point: newly diagnosed GD, antithyroid drugs for less than 3 months. After RNA was extracted from PBMCs, the TCR library was made from it. Patients of an endocrinology department in Xi'an, China, were included. The EDTA tubes were filled with roughly 10 milliliters of drawn peripheral blood. Assembly of TCR beta libraries relied on iRepertoire HTBI primers together with Arm-PCR of CDR3 regions. TCRdb reprocessed the multiplex PCR reads via MiXCR and lists one record per CDR3 protein. The sample includes 350,000 to 500,000 distinct CDR3 sequences, roughly 15% of them seen just once. This clonotype has at least ten counts. Its antigen remains unknown. The ends were cut back, 1 base at V and 4 bases at J, with 8 bases in the middle. Per germline, CDR1 MGHRA and CDR2 YSYEKL. This CDR3 spans 13 amino acids. Separately, the same data were catalogued under a study of T cells in Graves' hyperthyroidism and ophthalmopathy. Per that study: Stable disease denoted Graves' hyperthyroidism without ophthalmopathy progression within 18 months.

This clonotype originated in a woman in her twenties or thirties with Graves disease. Sequenced material: peripheral blood mononuclear cells (PBMCs), taken at new diagnosis, from a patient treated with antithyroid drugs. The chain is built from TRBV4-1 and TRBJ2-7, with D hard to call. For the CDR3, the DNA is TGCGCCAGCAGCCAAGTGCAAGGTTACGAGCAGTACTTC. This translates into CASSQVQGYEQYF.